Reported below is one T cell receptor (beta chain). Profiled with immunoSEQ multiplex PCR; TCRdb holds only in-frame clones, not every one. The repertoire consists of approximately 100,000 clones, with 70% to 90% occurring once and the leading ten covering around 5.5%. The germline V gene has CDR1 LNHNV and CDR2 YYDKDF (reference sequence). V was shortened by 5 bases and J by 5 bases, with 16 bases between the two germline ends. The CDR3 totals 15 residues. These data originate in a study of blood T cell repertoires in COVID-19. The TCR comes from a human donor in a cohort sampled during active COVID-19. The chain combines TRBV15 with TRBJ1-3; unclear D gene. Input material: peripheral blood. The CDR3 bases are TGTGCCACCAGCGACCCGGGAAAATCTAGAAACACCATATATTTT. It translates to CATSDPGKSRNTIYF.